This T cell receptor (beta chain) was documented in a study of identical twins. Overall study results and limits: Twins showed weaker excess sharing in their beta out-of-frame sequences. Abundant beta clonotypes from cord blood had fewer insertions, unlike memory repertoires, which showed none.

Germline V gives CDR1 LGHDT, CDR2 YNNKEL (reference sequence). CDR3 length: 16 amino acids. Trimming left V 0 bases short and J 6 bases short, with 12 bases between. About this clonotype itself: Its antigen is not identified.

MiXCR, run by TCRdb on the 5' RACE reads, gives a single entry per CDR3 protein. This sample has under 450,000 distinct CDR3 sequences, with approximately 18% found just once. The V and J genes are TRBV3-1 and TRBJ1-6; D is undetermined. The TCR originated in a man aged 45-65 years in good health. The sample consisted of naive T cells sorted from blood. CDR3 in amino acids: CASSQDLPGFNSPLHF. DNA for the CDR3: TGTGCCAGCAGCCAAGATCTTCCGGGGTTTAATTCACCCCTCCACTTT.